This TCR beta chain was identified during a study of blood T cells in healthy people across ages. Broader study findings: Diversity of TCR beta per million T cells declined in a roughly linear way with age. Diversity was estimated from one million T cells, and these estimates were considered underestimates. Comparison with aged donors showed that long-lived donors had more naive CD4+ cells and higher diversity.

Trimming shortened V by 2 bases and J by 9 bases, and 20 bases separated the two germline ends. Germline CDR1 is SEHNR and CDR2 is FQNEAQ (reference sequence). This CDR3 has 16 residues. At least 5 micrograms of total RNA were extracted per sample. This clonotype was counted only a few times. Its target is unknown. This may come from a read error, since a much larger clone is one base off. Then a second PCR, running about 7 to 11 cycles, was carried out with a sample-barcoded 5' primer and a J-beta primer mix. One entry per CDR3 protein, called by TCRdb with MiXCR from the 5' RACE reads. The sample lists about 730,000 distinct CDR3 sequences, about 42% occurring once.

V and J are TRBV7-9 and TRBJ2-1; a weak D match, TRBD2 (6 bases). Material for sequencing was blood. The TCR comes from a woman in her sixties or seventies in good health. The CDR3 nucleotides read TGTGCCAGCAGCTTACCCCGATGGGGGGAGCGCCTTGAGCAGTTCTTC. This translates into CASSLPRWGERLEQFF.